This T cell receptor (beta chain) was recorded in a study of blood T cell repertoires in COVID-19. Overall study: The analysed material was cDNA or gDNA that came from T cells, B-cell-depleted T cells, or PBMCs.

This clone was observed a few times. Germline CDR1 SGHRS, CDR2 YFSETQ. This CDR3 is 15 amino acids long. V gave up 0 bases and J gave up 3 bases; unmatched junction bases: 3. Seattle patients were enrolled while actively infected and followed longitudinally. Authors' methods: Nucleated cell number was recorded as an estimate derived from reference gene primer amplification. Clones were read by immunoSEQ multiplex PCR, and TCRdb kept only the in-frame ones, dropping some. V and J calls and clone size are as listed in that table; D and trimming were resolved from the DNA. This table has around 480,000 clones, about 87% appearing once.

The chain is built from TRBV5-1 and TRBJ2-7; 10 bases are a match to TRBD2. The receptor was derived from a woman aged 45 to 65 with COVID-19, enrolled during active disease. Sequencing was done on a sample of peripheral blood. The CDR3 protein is CASSLVLAGSYEQYF. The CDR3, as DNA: TGCGCCAGCAGCTTGGTACTAGCGGGGAGCTACGAGCAGTACTTC.